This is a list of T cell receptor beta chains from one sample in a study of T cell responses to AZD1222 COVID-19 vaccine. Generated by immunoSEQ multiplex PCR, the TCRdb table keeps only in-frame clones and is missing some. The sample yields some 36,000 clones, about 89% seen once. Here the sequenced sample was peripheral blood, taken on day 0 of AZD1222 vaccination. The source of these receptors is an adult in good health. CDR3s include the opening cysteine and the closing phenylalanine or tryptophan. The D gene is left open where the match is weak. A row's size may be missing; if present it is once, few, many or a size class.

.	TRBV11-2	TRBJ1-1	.	CASTPREAVNTEAFF	TGTGCCAGCACCCCTAGGGAAGCGGTGAACACTGAAGCTTTCTTT
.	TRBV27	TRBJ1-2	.	CASSLYGVPEHGYTF	TGTGCCAGCAGTTTATATGGGGTTCCTGAGCATGGCTACACCTTC
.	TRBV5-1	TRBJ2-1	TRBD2	CASSSSFSGGSYNEQFF	TGCGCCAGCAGCTCGTCATTTAGCGGGGGATCCTACAATGAGCAGTTCTTC
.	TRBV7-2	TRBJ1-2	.	CASSLGPTEGYTF	TGTGCCAGCAGCTTAGGACCGACGGAGGGCTACACCTTC
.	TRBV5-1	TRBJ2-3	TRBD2	CASTGGSGGDTQYF	TGCGCCAGCACGGGGGGGAGTGGTGGAGATACGCAGTATTTT
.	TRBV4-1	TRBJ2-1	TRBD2	CASSQVATGGYNEQFF	TGCGCCAGCAGCCAAGTCGCAACGGGGGGGTACAATGAGCAGTTCTTC
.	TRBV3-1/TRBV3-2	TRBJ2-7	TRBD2	CASSPRDYSYEQYF	TGTGCCAGCAGCCCCCGGGACTACTCCTACGAGCAGTACTTC
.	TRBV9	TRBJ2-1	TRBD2	CASSVSSGSYNEQFF	TGTGCCAGCAGCGTAAGTAGCGGGAGCTACAATGAGCAGTTCTTC
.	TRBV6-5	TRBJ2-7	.	CASSSRGGEGGEQYF	TGTGCCAGCAGTTCCCGAGGGGGCGAAGGGGGGGAGCAGTACTTC
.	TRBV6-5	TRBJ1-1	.	CASSSTPEAFF	TGTGCCAGCTCGTCGACACCCGAAGCTTTCTTT
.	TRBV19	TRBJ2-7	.	CASSMMTESYEQYF	TGTGCCAGTAGTATGATGACAGAGTCCTACGAGCAGTACTTC
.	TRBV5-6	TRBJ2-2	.	CASSDLAARGTGELFF	TGTGCCAGCAGCGATTTAGCGGCGCGGGGCACCGGGGAGCTGTTTTTT
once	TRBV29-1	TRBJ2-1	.	CSVESPQRSSYNEQFF	TGCAGCGTTGAATCCCCGCAGCGGTCCTCCTACAATGAGCAGTTCTTC
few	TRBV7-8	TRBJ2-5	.	CASSLTVGLQETQYF	TGTGCCAGCAGTTTAACCGTCGGGCTTCAAGAGACCCAGTACTTC
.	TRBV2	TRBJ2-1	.	CASRNLAYNEQFF	TGTGCCAGCAGGAACCTAGCGTACAATGAGCAGTTCTTC
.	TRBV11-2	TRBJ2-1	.	CASSLEMSEQFF	TGTGCCAGCAGTTTGGAGATGAGTGAGCAGTTCTTC
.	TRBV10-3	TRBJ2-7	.	CAISDALQGDEQYF	TGTGCCATCAGTGACGCCCTACAGGGCGACGAGCAGTACTTC
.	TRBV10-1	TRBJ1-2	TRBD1	CASNSGTGGSDGYTF	TGCGCCAGCAATTCCGGGACAGGGGGCTCAGATGGCTACACCTTC
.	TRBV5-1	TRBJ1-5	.	CASSSEGVSNQPQHF	TGCGCCAGCAGCTCTGAGGGGGTTAGCAATCAGCCCCAGCATTTT
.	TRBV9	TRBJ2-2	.	CASSGRGARNTGELFF	TGTGCCAGCAGCGGTCGGGGGGCGCGGAACACCGGGGAGCTGTTTTTT
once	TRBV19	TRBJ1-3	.	CASSIGRGDSGNTIYF	TGTGCCAGTAGTATCGGCCGGGGGGACTCTGGAAACACCATATATTTT
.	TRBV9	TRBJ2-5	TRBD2	CASSVGSGGAAETQYF	TGTGCCAGCAGCGTAGGTAGCGGGGGGGCCGCCGAGACCCAGTACTTC
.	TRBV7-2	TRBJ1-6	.	CASSPREVNNSPLHF	TGTGCCAGCAGCCCTAGGGAAGTTAATAATTCACCCCTCCACTTT
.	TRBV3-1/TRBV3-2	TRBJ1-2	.	CASSRNTGNYGYTF	TGTGCCAGCAGCCGCAATACGGGGAACTATGGCTACACCTTC
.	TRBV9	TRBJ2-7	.	CASSTGTGETSYEQYF	TGTGCCAGCAGCACTGGGACGGGCGAGACCTCCTACGAGCAGTACTTC